This T cell receptor beta chain is from a study of T-cell memory formation after mild COVID-19. Points from the study as a whole: Contracting clones localized mainly to CM and EM when CD4+ and mainly to EMRA when CD8+. The authors did not confirm SARS-CoV-2 specificity of second-wave clones peaking day 37. CD4/CD8 balance held among clones contracting day 15 to 85, and later expanders leaned CD4+.

TCRdb re-analysed the 5' RACE reads in MiXCR, keeping a single row per CDR3 protein. The sample includes 200,000 to 300,000 distinct CDR3 sequences, over 15% of them seen just once. Germline-derived CDR1 and CDR2 are MNHNY and SVGAGI (reference sequence). J was trimmed by 5 bases and V by 6 bases; bases with no gene match: 3. The CDR3 is made up of 13 amino acids. This clonotype was observed at least ten times. Its specificity is unknown. Sequenced material: PBMCs or a T cell subset sorted from them (not recorded which). This receptor was identified in a young man who had mild COVID-19 (a few samples of this study predate the infection). Cell type and time point are not known. This chain links TRBV6-6 with TRBJ1-4, with TRBD1 matching 7 bases. In nucleotides, the CDR3 is TGTGCCAGCAGGACAGGGCCGAATGAAAAACTGTTTTTT. It encodes CASRTGPNEKLFF.